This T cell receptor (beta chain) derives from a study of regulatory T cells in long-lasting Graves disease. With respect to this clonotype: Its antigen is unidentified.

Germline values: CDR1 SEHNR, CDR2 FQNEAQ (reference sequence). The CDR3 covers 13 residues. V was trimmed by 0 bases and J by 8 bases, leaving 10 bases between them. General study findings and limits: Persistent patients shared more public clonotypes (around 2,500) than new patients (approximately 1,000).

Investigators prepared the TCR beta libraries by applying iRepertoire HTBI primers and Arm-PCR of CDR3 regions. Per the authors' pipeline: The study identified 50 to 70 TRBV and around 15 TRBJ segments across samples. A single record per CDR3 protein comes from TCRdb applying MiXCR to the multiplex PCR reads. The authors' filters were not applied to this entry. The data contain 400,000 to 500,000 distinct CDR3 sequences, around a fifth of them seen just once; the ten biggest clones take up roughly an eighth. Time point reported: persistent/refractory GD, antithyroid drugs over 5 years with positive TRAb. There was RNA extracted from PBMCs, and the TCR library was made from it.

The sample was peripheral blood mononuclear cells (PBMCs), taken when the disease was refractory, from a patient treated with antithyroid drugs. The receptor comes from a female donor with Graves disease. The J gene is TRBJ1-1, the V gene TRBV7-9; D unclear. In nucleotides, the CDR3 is TGTGCCAGCAGCTTAGCCCCCGGTCCCGAAGCTTTCTTT. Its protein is CASSLAPGPEAFF. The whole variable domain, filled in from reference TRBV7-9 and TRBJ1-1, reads DTGVSQNPRHKITKRGQNVTFRCDPISEHNRLYWYRQTLGQGPEFLTYFQNEAQLEKSRLLSDRFSAERPKGSFSTLEIQRTEQGDSAMYLCASSLAPGPEAFFGQGTRLTVV.